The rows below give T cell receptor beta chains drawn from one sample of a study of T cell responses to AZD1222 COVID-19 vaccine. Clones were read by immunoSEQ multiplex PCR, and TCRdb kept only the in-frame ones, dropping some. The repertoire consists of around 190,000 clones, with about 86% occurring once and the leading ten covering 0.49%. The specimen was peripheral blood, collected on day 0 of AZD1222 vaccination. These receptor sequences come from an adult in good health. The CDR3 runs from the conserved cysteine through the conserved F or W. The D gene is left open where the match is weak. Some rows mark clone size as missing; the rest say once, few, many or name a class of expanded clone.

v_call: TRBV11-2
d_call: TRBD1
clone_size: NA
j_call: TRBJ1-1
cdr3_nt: TGTGCCAGCAGCCAGGGGTCAGGGGGCACTGAAGCTTTCTTT
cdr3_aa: CASSQGSGGTEAFF

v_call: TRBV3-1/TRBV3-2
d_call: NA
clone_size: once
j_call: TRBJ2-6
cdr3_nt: TGTGCCAGCAGTTCATCAACCCGGGCCAACGTCCTGACTTTC
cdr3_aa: CASSSSTRANVLTF

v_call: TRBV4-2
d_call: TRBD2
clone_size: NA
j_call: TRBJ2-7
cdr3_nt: TGTGCCAGCAGCCCAATGACTAGCGGGGCGTCCTACGAGCAGTACTTC
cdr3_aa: CASSPMTSGASYEQYF

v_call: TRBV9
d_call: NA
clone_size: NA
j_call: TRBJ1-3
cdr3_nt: TGTGCCAGCAGCGTAGCGAACACCATATATTTT
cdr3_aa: CASSVANTIYF

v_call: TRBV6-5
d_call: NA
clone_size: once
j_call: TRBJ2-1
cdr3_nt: TGTGCCAGCAGTCCTACGGACACCCACAATGAGCAGTTCTTC
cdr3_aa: CASSPTDTHNEQFF

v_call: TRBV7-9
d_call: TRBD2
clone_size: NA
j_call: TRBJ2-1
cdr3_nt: TGTGCCAGCAGCTCTGGACTAGCGTTATACAATGAGCAGTTCTTC
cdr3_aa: CASSSGLALYNEQFF

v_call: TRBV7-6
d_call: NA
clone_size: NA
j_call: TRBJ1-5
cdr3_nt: TGTGCCAGCAGCTTAAATAGCAATCAGCCCCAGCATTTT
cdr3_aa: CASSLNSNQPQHF

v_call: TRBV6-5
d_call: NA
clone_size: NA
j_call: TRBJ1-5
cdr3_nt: TGTGCCAGCACCGAGGGGTATAGCAATCAGCCCCAGCATTTT
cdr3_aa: CASTEGYSNQPQHF

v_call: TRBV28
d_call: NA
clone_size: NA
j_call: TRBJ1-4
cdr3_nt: TGTGCCAGCAGTGACGGGCATAATGAAAAACTGTTTTTT
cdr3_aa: CASSDGHNEKLFF

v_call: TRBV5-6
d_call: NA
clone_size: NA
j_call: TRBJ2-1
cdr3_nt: TGTGCCAGCGGTTGGGCGACCGCATACAATGAGCAGTTCTTC
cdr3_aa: CASGWATAYNEQFF

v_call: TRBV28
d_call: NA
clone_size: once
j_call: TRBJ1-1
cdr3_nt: TGTGCCAGCAGTTTATCCCGGGGGCGGACTGAAGCTTTCTTT
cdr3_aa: CASSLSRGRTEAFF

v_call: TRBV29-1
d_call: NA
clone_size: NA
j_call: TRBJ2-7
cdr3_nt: TGCAGCGTTGAAGGCGTGGGGAATCCCTACGAGCAGTACTTC
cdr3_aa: CSVEGVGNPYEQYF

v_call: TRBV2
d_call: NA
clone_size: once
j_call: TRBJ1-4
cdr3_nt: TGTGCCAGCAGTGTCGACAGTGGGAGGGGAGAAAAACTGTTTTTT
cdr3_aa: CASSVDSGRGEKLFF

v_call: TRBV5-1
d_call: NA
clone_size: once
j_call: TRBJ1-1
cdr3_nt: TGCGCCAGCAGTCCTGTGCAGCGTGGCACTGAAGCTTTCTTT
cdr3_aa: CASSPVQRGTEAFF

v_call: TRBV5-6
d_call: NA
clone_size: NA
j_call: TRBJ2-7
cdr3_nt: TGTGCCAGCAGCTTGGGGAGGGGAACCCATTCCTACGAGCAGTACTTC
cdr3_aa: CASSLGRGTHSYEQYF

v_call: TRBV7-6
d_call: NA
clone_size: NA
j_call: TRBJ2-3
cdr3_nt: TGTGCCAGCAGCTTAGATCTAGCAGCAGATACGCAGTATTTT
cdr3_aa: CASSLDLAADTQYF

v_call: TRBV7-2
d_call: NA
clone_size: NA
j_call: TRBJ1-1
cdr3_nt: TGTGCCAGCAGCCCCCGGGCAGGGGTTAATTCTGAAGCTTTCTTT
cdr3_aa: CASSPRAGVNSEAFF

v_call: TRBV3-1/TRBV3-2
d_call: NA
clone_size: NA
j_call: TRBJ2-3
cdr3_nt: TGTGCCAGCAGCCAAGCTGAGCGGGCCCTACATACGCAGTATTTT
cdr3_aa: CASSQAERALHTQYF

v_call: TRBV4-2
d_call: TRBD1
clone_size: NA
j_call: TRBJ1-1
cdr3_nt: TGTGCCAGCAGCCATTTACAGGGGGGGGACACTGAAGCTTTCTTT
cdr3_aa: CASSHLQGGDTEAFF

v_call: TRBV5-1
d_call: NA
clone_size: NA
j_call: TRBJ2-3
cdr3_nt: TGCGCCAGCAGCCTAAGACAGGGGGCAACTAGCGGGAAGCCGGATACGCAGTATTTT
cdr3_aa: CASSLRQGATSGKPDTQYF

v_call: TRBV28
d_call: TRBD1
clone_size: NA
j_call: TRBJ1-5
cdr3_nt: TGTGCCAGCAACCAACAGGGGGCGAAGAGTCAGCCCCAGCATTTT
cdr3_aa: CASNQQGAKSQPQHF

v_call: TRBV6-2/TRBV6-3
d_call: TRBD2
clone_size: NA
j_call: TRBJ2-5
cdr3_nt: TGTGCCAGCAGTTACGCGGGGGGCGAAGAGACCCAGTACTTC
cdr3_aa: CASSYAGGEETQYF

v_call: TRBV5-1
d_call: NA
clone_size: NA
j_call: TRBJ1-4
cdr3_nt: TGCGCCAGCAGGCCCGATAGCGGTGGGGGGAAACTGTTTTTT
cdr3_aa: CASRPDSGGGKLFF

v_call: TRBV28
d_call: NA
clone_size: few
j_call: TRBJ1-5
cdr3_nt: TGTGCCAGCACCGCTTCCCTGGGGGGTGGCAATCAGCCCCAGCATTTT
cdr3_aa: CASTASLGGGNQPQHF

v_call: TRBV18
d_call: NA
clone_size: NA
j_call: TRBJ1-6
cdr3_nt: TGTGCCAGCTCACCAACAGGACAGAATAATTCACCCCTCCACTTT
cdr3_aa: CASSPTGQNNSPLHF

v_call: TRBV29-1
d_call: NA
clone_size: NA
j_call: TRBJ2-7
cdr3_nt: TGCAGTGTATCTGGGGGACACACTTACGAGCAGTACTTC
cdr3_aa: CSVSGGHTYEQYF

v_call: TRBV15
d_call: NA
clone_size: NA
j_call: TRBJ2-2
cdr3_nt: TGTGCCACCAGCAGACGCTCACCTAGTGCCGGGGAGCTGTTTTTT
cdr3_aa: CATSRRSPSAGELFF

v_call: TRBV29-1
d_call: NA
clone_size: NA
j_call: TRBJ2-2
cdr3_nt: TGCAGCGTTGAGGGTGGGCCCGGGGAGCTGTTTTTT
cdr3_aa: CSVEGGPGELFF

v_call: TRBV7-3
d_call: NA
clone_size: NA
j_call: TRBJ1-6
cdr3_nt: TGTGCCAGCAGCCGTGACGGGGTTAATTCACCCCTCCACTTT
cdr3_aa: CASSRDGVNSPLHF

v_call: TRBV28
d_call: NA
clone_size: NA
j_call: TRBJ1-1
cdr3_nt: TGTGCCAGCAGTTTAACGGCCCAGGTGCAAAGTCGAGCTTTCTTT
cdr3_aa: CASSLTAQVQSRAFF

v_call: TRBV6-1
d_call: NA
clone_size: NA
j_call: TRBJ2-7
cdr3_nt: TGTGCCAGCAGTGATGGACCTGGCAGGGGAGGGTCTGGCGAGCAGTACTTC
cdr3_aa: CASSDGPGRGGSGEQYF

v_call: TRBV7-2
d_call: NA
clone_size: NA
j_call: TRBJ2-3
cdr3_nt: TGTGCCAGCAGCCTGCGCTCGGGGGCGAGCACAGATACGCAGTATTTT
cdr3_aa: CASSLRSGASTDTQYF

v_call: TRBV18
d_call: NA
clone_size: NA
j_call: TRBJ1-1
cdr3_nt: TGTGCCAGCTCACCCCCCTCCAGGGCTGAAGCTTTCTTT
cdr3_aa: CASSPPSRAEAFF